What follows are 32 T cell receptor beta chains derived from one specimen sequenced in a study of blood T cell repertoires in COVID-19. Sequenced by immunoSEQ multiplex PCR; TCRdb stores in-frame clones only, minus some. The sample contains a few hundred thousand clones, 80% to 95% of which appear only once. Sequencing input: PBMCs or T cells enriched from blood (not recorded which). The receptors stem from a woman aged 35 to 49 who had been exposed to COVID-19.

The V and J genes are TRBV30 and TRBJ1-5; possible D gene TRBD1, 6 bases. The CDR3 runs to 16 residues. From germline, CDR1 is GTSNPN and CDR2 SVGIG (reference sequence). With 0 bases removed from V and 0 bases from J, the gap between germline ends came to 12 bases. The CDR3 loop reads CAWSVGGQYSNQPQHF. The CDR3 DNA reads as TGTGCCTGGAGTGTGGGGGGGCAGTATAGCAATCAGCCCCAGCATTTT. Based on the CDR3 plus reference TRBV30 and TRBJ1-5, the full variable domain is SQTIHQWPATLVQPVGSPLSLECTVEGTSNPNLYWYRQAAGRGLQLLFYSVGIGQISSEVPQNLSASRPQDRQFILSSKKLLLSDSGFYLCAWSVGGQYSNQPQHFGDGTRLSIL.

The V call is TRBV30, the J call TRBJ1-5; 7 nucleotides line up with TRBD1. The CDR3 is 15 residues long. CDR1 and CDR2 (germline): GTSNPN, SVGIG (reference sequence). Unmatched junction bases numbered 4, after V lost 0 bases and J lost 2 bases. The CDR3 DNA sequence: TGTGCCTGGAGTGTTAAGGGGGCTGGCAATCAGCCCCAGCATTTT. Encoded protein: CAWSVKGAGNQPQHF.

V usage is TRBV7-9 and J usage is TRBJ1-1, with 7 bases matching TRBD1. Germline assignment: CDR1 SEHNR and CDR2 FQNEAQ (reference sequence). The CDR3 covers 14 residues. The junction had 4 bases not matched to a gene; V was cut back by 5 bases and J by 1 base. DNA for the CDR3: TGTGCCAGCAGCCGACAGGGAGAGAACACTGAAGCTTTCTTT. Protein sequence: CASSRQGENTEAFF.

The genes are TRBV6-5 and TRBJ1-3, with D tentatively TRBD1 (5 bases). V was shortened by 0 bases and J by 3 bases, with 12 bases between the two germline ends. The length of the CDR3 is 16 residues. Germline loops: CDR1 MNHEY, CDR2 SVGAGI. CDR3 bases: TGTGCCAGCAGTTACTCGGAGCCGACAGTTGGAAACACCATATATTTT. This sequence encodes CASSYSEPTVGNTIYF.

This chain connects TRBV2 to TRBJ2-2; TRBD2 agrees at 10 bases. Per the germline V gene, CDR1 is SNHLY and CDR2 is FYNNEI. Trimming cost V 6 bases and J 6 bases; bases outside gene matches: 7. The CDR3 loop spans 15 amino acids. CDR3 region: CASRATSGSSGELFF. For the CDR3, the DNA is TGTGCCAGCAGGGCGACTAGCGGGTCCTCCGGGGAGCTGTTTTTT.

The rearrangement links TRBV30 to TRBJ1-1; 8 positions match TRBD1. V trimming: 1 base; J trimming: 1 base; junction bases outside the gene matches: 5. CDR1 and CDR2 from the germline V gene are GTSNPN and SVGIG (reference sequence). The CDR3 is 15 amino acids. The CDR3 coding sequence is TGTGCCTGGAGTGGAGTAGACAGGGGGAACACTGAAGCTTTCTTT. Its translation: CAWSGVDRGNTEAFF.

The V call is TRBV7-2, the J call TRBJ1-2, with D hard to call. Germline-derived CDR1 and CDR2 are SGHTA and FQGNSA. Trimming shortened V by 0 bases and J by 7 bases, and 18 bases separated the two germline ends. The CDR3 covers 16 residues. CDR3 amino acids: CASSLALLLLEGGYTF. As DNA, the CDR3 is TGTGCCAGCAGCTTAGCGCTGTTGCTCCTCGAGGGTGGCTACACCTTC.

This chain connects TRBV7-9 to TRBJ2-2; possible D gene TRBD2, 6 bases. The CDR3 covers 12 residues. Trimming took off 11 bases at V and 4 bases at J, with 11 bases between the two ends. The germline V gene encodes CDR1 SEHNR and CDR2 FQNEAQ (reference sequence). CDR3 DNA sequence: TGTGCCGGATTGGGGGGCACCGGGGAGCTGTTTTTT. Translated: CAGLGGTGELFF.

The chain joins TRBV13 to TRBJ2-5; D gene ambiguous. Germline loops: CDR1 PRHDT, CDR2 FYEKMQ (reference sequence). This CDR3 is 12 amino acids long. Trimming left V 0 bases short and J 5 bases short, with 4 bases between. DNA for the CDR3: TGTGCCAGCAGCTTAGGCGAGGAGACCCAGTACTTC. Protein: CASSLGEETQYF.

The V and J genes are TRBV5-1 and TRBJ1-3; maybe TRBD1 (5 bases). Trimming shortened V by 0 bases and J by 4 bases, and 14 bases separated the two germline ends. CDR1 is SGHRS and CDR2 is YFSETQ in the germline V gene. The CDR3 totals 16 residues. CDR3 in DNA: TGCGCCAGCAGCTTGGCCCCACAGGCCCAGGGAAACACCATATATTTT. It specifies CASSLAPQAQGNTIYF.

The CDR3 reads CAWSVGWASGRALTSYNEQFF. In nucleotides, the CDR3 is TGTGCCTGGAGTGTAGGCTGGGCTAGCGGGAGGGCCTTAACCTCCTACAATGAGCAGTTCTTC. The gene calls are TRBV30 and TRBJ2-1; 12 bases line up with TRBD2. The CDR3 runs to 21 residues. J lost 0 bases, V lost 0 bases, and 15 bases had no gene match. Germline V gene sequence: CDR1 GTSNPN, CDR2 SVGIG (reference sequence).

The CDR3 loop reads CASSPDRGMNTEAFF. CDR3 bases: TGTGCCAGCAGTCCAGACAGGGGGATGAACACTGAAGCTTTCTTT. The rearrangement joins TRBV6-5 to TRBJ1-1; the match to TRBD1 covers 9 bases. Losses at the gene ends were 5 bases for V and 0 bases for J; bases not matched to a gene: 4. The CDR3 sequence is 15 residues long. The germline V gene encodes CDR1 MNHEY and CDR2 SVGAGI.

The V call is TRBV30, the J call TRBJ2-7, with a tentative D call TRBD1 (6 bases). Trimming shortened V by 5 bases and J by 6 bases, and 20 bases separated the two germline ends. The CDR3 has 14 amino acids. CDR1 is GTSNPN, CDR2 SVGIG, per germline (reference sequence). This CDR3 is CAWGAWTEPLEQYF. DNA for the CDR3: TGTGCCTGGGGAGCTTGGACAGAGCCGCTCGAGCAGTACTTC.

The CDR3 region has the DNA TGTGCCAGCGGACGACAGGGATTGAACACTGAAGCTTTCTTT. Translation: CASGRQGLNTEAFF. The chain couples TRBV7-9 to TRBJ1-1; 7 bases are a match to TRBD1. The CDR3 covers 14 residues. The germline CDR1 and CDR2 sequences are SEHNR and FQNEAQ (reference sequence). V gave up 8 bases and J gave up 0 bases; unmatched junction bases: 6.

V usage is TRBV5-1 and J usage is TRBJ2-7; 12 nucleotides line up with TRBD2. The junction had 0 bases not matched to a gene; V was cut back by 0 bases and J by 2 bases. Per germline, CDR1 SGHRS and CDR2 YFSETQ. The CDR3 consists of 15 residues. CDR3 coding DNA: TGCGCCAGCAGCTTGGGGACTAGCGGGACCTACGAGCAGTACTTC. Amino acid sequence: CASSLGTSGTYEQYF. Looking up the rest from reference TRBV5-1 and TRBJ2-7 gives the full variable domain: KAGVTQTPRYLIKTRGQQVTLSCSPISGHRSVSWYQQTPGQGLQFLFEYFSETQRNKGNFPGRFSGRQFSNSRSEMNVSTLELGDSALYLCASSLGTSGTYEQYFGPGTRLTVT.

The chain employs TRBV10-3 and TRBJ1-2; D is uncertain. The germline CDR1 and CDR2 sequences are ENHRY and SYGVKD. Trimming took 3 bases from V and 3 from J, leaving 17 bases between them. The CDR3 sequence is 16 residues long. Here the CDR3 reads CAISEPPVRGDYGYTF. The CDR3 DNA is TGTGCCATCAGTGAACCGCCCGTTAGAGGAGACTATGGCTACACCTTC.

The sample holds one count of this clone. The chain links TRBV7-3 to TRBJ1-1; tentatively, D is TRBD1 (6 bases). CDR1 and CDR2 (germline): SGHTA, FQGTGA. Deletions cut 6 bases from V and 5 bases from J, with 22 bases between. CDR3 length: 16 amino acids. The CDR3 reads CASSLGPPGAGTEAFF. CDR3 DNA: TGTGCCAGCAGTCTAGGGCCCCCAGGGGCAGGGACTGAAGCTTTCTTT.

V gene TRBV29-1 combines with J gene TRBJ2-7; possible D gene TRBD2, 6 bases. The V end was cut by 0 bases, the J end by 3 bases, with 9 bases between. Germline V gene lookup returns CDR1 SQVTM and CDR2 ANQGSEA. The CDR3 is made up of 13 amino acids. This CDR3 is CSVEDDGSYEQYF. The CDR3 DNA is TGCAGCGTTGAAGATGACGGGAGCTACGAGCAGTACTTC.

The chain has TRBV5-1 and TRBJ2-3; 10 bases match TRBD2. The J segment lost 2 bases and the V segment lost 4 bases, leaving 7 bases of the junction unmatched. CDR3 length equals 16 residues. Per the germline V gene, CDR1 is SGHRS and CDR2 is YFSETQ. CDR3: CASSLESGGATDTQYF. Written as DNA, the CDR3 is TGCGCCAGCAGCCTAGAGAGCGGGGGGGCCACAGATACGCAGTATTTT. The variable domain in full, with the rest retrieved from reference TRBV5-1 and TRBJ2-3, is KAGVTQTPRYLIKTRGQQVTLSCSPISGHRSVSWYQQTPGQGLQFLFEYFSETQRNKGNFPGRFSGRQFSNSRSEMNVSTLELGDSALYLCASSLESGGATDTQYFGPGTRLTVL.

This chain links TRBV2 with TRBJ1-1, with 7 nucleotides matching TRBD1. This CDR3 comprises 13 residues. With V trimmed by 10 bases and J by 0 bases, 5 bases remained unmatched. Germline assignment: CDR1 SNHLY and CDR2 FYNNEI. The CDR3 spells CATRQGMNTEAFF. The CDR3 nucleotides read TGTGCCACTCGACAGGGTATGAACACTGAAGCTTTCTTT.

This clone came up once. The rearrangement uses TRBV13 and TRBJ1-2, with D tentatively TRBD1 (5 bases). CDR3 size: 16 residues. Trimming stripped 3 bases from V and 0 bases from J, with 14 bases between. Germline V lookup: CDR1 PRHDT, CDR2 FYEKMQ (reference sequence). CDR3 residues: CASSFREVRSNYGYTF. For the CDR3, the DNA is TGTGCCAGCAGCTTCAGGGAGGTACGATCTAACTATGGCTACACCTTC.

V is TRBV3-1 (or the pseudogene TRBV3-2) and J is TRBJ1-5, with 9 bases matching TRBD1. The V gene end was trimmed by 3 bases and the J gene end by 2 bases; junction bases not matched to a gene: 5. CDR3 length: 16 residues. Germline CDR1 LGHDT, CDR2 YNNKEL (reference sequence). The CDR3 is CASSHGQGRGNQPQHF. The CDR3 DNA sequence: TGTGCCAGCAGCCATGGACAGGGGAGAGGCAATCAGCCCCAGCATTTT.

This rearrangement joins TRBV27 to TRBJ1-2, with D possibly matching TRBD1 (6 bases). The ends were cut back, 5 bases at V and 3 bases at J, with 16 bases in the middle. The CDR3 contains 15 residues. Germline V gene data show CDR1 as MNHEY and CDR2 as SMNVEV (reference sequence). CDR3 nucleotides: TGTGCCAGCAGTCCGTGGGGGGGCGACGACTATGGCTACACCTTC. Protein sequence: CASSPWGGDDYGYTF.

This clone was detected once. The J gene is TRBJ2-7, the V gene TRBV4-3; 7 bases fit TRBD1. Trimming cost V 3 bases and J 4 bases; bases outside gene matches: 3. This CDR3 contains 13 residues. Per germline, CDR1 LGHNA and CDR2 YSLEER. CDR3 in DNA: TGCGCCAGCAGCCATATACAGGGGTACGAGCAGTACTTC. This codes for CASSHIQGYEQYF.

J is TRBJ2-7 and V is TRBV5-1; D perhaps matches TRBD1 (5 bases). The V end lost 1 base, the J end lost 3 bases, and 11 bases lay between the germline ends. CDR3 length: 14 amino acids. Germline CDR1 and CDR2: SGHRS and YFSETQ. As DNA, the CDR3 is TGCGCCAGCAGCTTGCCGGACACTAACTACGAGCAGTACTTC. It specifies CASSLPDTNYEQYF.

This clone has a single count. This chain connects TRBV6-5 to TRBJ2-7; 7 nucleotides line up with TRBD1. The CDR3 totals 14 residues. CDR1 is MNHEY and CDR2 is SVGAGI in the germline V gene. The V and J ends lost 6 bases and 3 bases, in that order; junction bases with no gene match: 8. The CDR3 reads CASRNPGQSYEQYF. DNA of the CDR3: TGTGCCAGCAGGAATCCGGGACAGAGCTACGAGCAGTACTTC.

The chain is built from TRBV6-5 and TRBJ1-5, with 7 nucleotides matching TRBD1. Looked up from germline, CDR1 is MNHEY and CDR2 is SVGAGI. This CDR3 has 14 amino acids. The ends lost 5 bases at V and 5 bases at J; junction bases unmatched: 6. The DNA of the CDR3 is TGTGCCAGCAGTCCTAGGACAGGCGATCAGCCCCAGCATTTT. It encodes CASSPRTGDQPQHF.

This clone is a singleton in its sample. The V gene is TRBV6-1, the J gene TRBJ2-7, with a weak D call TRBD1 (5 bases). Germline-derived CDR1 and CDR2 are MNHNS and SASEGT. V was trimmed by 2 bases and J by 0 bases, leaving 14 bases between them. This CDR3 has 16 amino acids. The CDR3 region has the DNA TGTGCCAGCAGTGAACCTCTCGGACAAAGCTCCTACGAGCAGTACTTC. Translation gives CASSEPLGQSSYEQYF.

The chain is built from TRBV14 and TRBJ1-1, with a possible D match to TRBD1 (5 bases). V lost 1 base and J lost 1, with 16 bases in between. The CDR3 length is 17 residues. The germline V gene has CDR1 SGHDN and CDR2 FVKESK. The CDR3 sequence: CASSQAPTGGWNTEAFF. The CDR3 nucleotides read TGTGCCAGCAGCCAAGCCCCGACTGGGGGGTGGAACACTGAAGCTTTCTTT.

A word on this clone: The sample has other DNA sequences that encode this CDR3 too. This chain joins TRBV7-9 and TRBJ1-1, with TRBD1 matching 7 bases. CDR3 length: 14 residues. Trimming cost V 6 bases and J 1 base; bases outside gene matches: 5. Germline values: CDR1 SEHNR, CDR2 FQNEAQ (reference sequence). Here the CDR3 reads CASSSGQTNTEAFF. CDR3 sequence (DNA): TGTGCCAGCAGTTCGGGACAGACGAACACTGAAGCTTTCTTT.

The chain has TRBV13 and TRBJ1-2, with D tentatively TRBD1 (5 bases). Germline loops: CDR1 PRHDT, CDR2 FYEKMQ (reference sequence). With 3 bases removed from V and 3 bases from J, the gap between germline ends came to 8 bases. The CDR3 totals 13 residues. The CDR3 here is CASSFLTDYGYTF. CDR3 DNA: TGTGCCAGCAGCTTTCTGACAGACTATGGCTACACCTTC.

This chain links TRBV7-8 with TRBJ1-1, with D unclear. V gave up 5 bases and J gave up 2 bases, with 18 bases separating them. This CDR3 is built from 16 residues. Germline V CDR1 and CDR2: SGHVS, FQNEAQ. CDR3 bases: TGTGCCAGCAGCCGAGTGGGGTCGGGGAAAAACACTGAAGCTTTCTTT. It yields the protein CASSRVGSGKNTEAFF.